A single sample is the source of the 14 T cell receptor beta chains below, sequenced in a study of T cells in Graves' hyperthyroidism and ophthalmopathy. Amplified TCR beta CDR3 regions derived from RNA transcripts. When the TCR CDR3 underwent first-round RT-PCR, the HTBI primer set was used. TCRdb passed the multiplex PCR reads through MiXCR, listing each CDR3 protein once. The data hold a few hundred thousand distinct CDR3 sequences, with 14% to 15% observed a single time. The sample was blood. Receptors were obtained from a woman aged 25 to 39 with Graves' hyperthyroidism.

The CDR3 loop reads CASRREGLADNNQPQHF. CDR3 coding DNA: TGTGCCAGCAGGCGGGAGGGGTTAGCAGATAACAATCAGCCCCAGCATTTT. The genes are TRBV5-5 and TRBJ1-5, with D possibly TRBD1 on 5 matching bases. V was trimmed by 5 bases and J by 3 bases, leaving 21 bases between them. This CDR3 contains 17 residues. Germline loops: CDR1 SGHKS, CDR2 YYEKEE (reference sequence). Together with reference TRBV5-5 and TRBJ1-5, the CDR3 gives the full variable domain: DAGVTQSPTHLIKTRGQQVTLRCSPISGHKSVSWYQQVLGQGPQFIFQYYEKEERGRGNFPDRFSARQFPNYSSELNVNALLLGDSALYLCASRREGLADNNQPQHFGDGTRLSIL.

This clonotype has a count of ten or more. The gene calls are TRBV11-2 and TRBJ2-2; no definite D call. The CDR3 spans 14 residues. V lost 5 bases, J lost 1 base, and 8 bases lay in between. Germline CDR1 is SGHAT and CDR2 is FQNNGV. Here the CDR3 reads CASSRTGNTGELFF. CDR3 bases: TGTGCCAGCAGCCGAACCGGGAACACCGGGGAGCTGTTTTTT.

This clonotype was detected many times. The chain joins TRBV3-1 to TRBJ2-7; 8 positions agree with TRBD2. J lost 6 bases, V lost 4 bases, and 5 bases had no gene match. Germline-derived CDR1 and CDR2 are LGHDT and YNNKEL (reference sequence). The CDR3 sequence is 13 residues long. DNA for the CDR3: TGTGCCAGCAGCCCCGGGACTAGTCTCGAGCAGTACTTC. As protein: CASSPGTSLEQYF.

This clonotype was seen ten or more times. CDR3 loop: CASSQGQGPIKVIQYF. In nucleotides, the CDR3 is TGTGCCAGCAGCCAAGGACAAGGTCCGATTAAAGTCATTCAGTACTTC. The J gene is TRBJ2-4, the V gene TRBV7-2; a possible D gene is TRBD1 (5 bases). V was shortened by 5 bases and J by 9 bases, with 23 bases between the two germline ends. From germline, CDR1 is SGHTA and CDR2 FQGNSA. The length of the CDR3 is 16 residues.

The chain joins TRBV3-1 to TRBJ2-5; 7 nucleotides align to TRBD2. The CDR3 totals 16 residues. Germline loops: CDR1 LGHDT, CDR2 YNNKEL (reference sequence). V shed 3 bases, J shed 5 bases, and the junction held 12 bases outside the gene matches. CDR3 in amino acids: CASSQTRLGRGETQYF. In DNA form, the CDR3 reads TGTGCCAGCAGCCAGACCCGGTTAGGGCGGGGGGAGACCCAGTACTTC.

As to this clonotype: A read error is possible here, since a much larger clone lies one base away. The chain has TRBV10-3 and TRBJ2-1, with 7 bases lining up with TRBD2. CDR1 ENHRY and CDR2 SYGVKD come from the germline V gene. CDR3 length equals 16 residues. As DNA, the CDR3 is TGTGCCATCAGTGAGGTCGCGGGAGTATACTACAATGAGCAGTTGTTC. Its protein product is CAISEVAGVYYNEQLF.

This clonotype turned up a few times. The rearrangement uses TRBV20-1 and TRBJ2-7; 10 bases match TRBD1. The CDR3 spans 15 residues. Germline lookup yields CDR1 DFQATT and CDR2 SNEGSKA (reference sequence). The V gene end was trimmed by 6 bases and the J gene end by 4 bases; junction bases not matched to a gene: 12. CDR3 DNA sequence: TGCAGTGCGTTGAATCCGGGACAGGGGACTTACGAGCAGTACTTC. Translation gives CSALNPGQGTYEQYF.

This clonotype was counted a few times. This chain links TRBV13 with TRBJ2-1; 12 bases match TRBD2. CDR1 is PRHDT, CDR2 FYEKMQ, per germline (reference sequence). The V segment lost 0 bases and the J segment 6 bases; nucleotides outside the gene matches: 9. CDR3 size: 18 residues. The CDR3 region is CASSLGLAGGVRSNEQFF. The CDR3 coding sequence is TGTGCCAGCAGCTTAGGGCTAGCGGGAGGGGTTCGGTCCAATGAGCAGTTCTTC.

The DNA of the CDR3 is TGCGCCAGCAGCCAACCGGACAGGCGCCTCTACAATGAGCAGTTCTTC. This sequence encodes CASSQPDRRLYNEQFF. V usage is TRBV4-1 and J usage is TRBJ2-1; 7 bases match TRBD1. With V trimmed by 2 bases and J by 3 bases, 7 bases remained unmatched. The CDR3 consists of 16 residues. Germline CDR1 MGHRA, CDR2 YSYEKL.

Points on this clonotype: A read error may be the cause here, since a much bigger clone is one base away. This chain joins TRBV9 and TRBJ2-7; TRBD1 aligns across 12 bases. CDR1 SGDLS and CDR2 YYNGEE come from the germline V gene. This CDR3 has 16 amino acids. The CDR3 DNA sequence: TGTGCCAGCCAACCGGCCGCCGGGACAGGGGGCTACAAGCAGTACTTC. Residues: CASQPAAGTGGYKQYF.

The chain is built from TRBV2 and TRBJ2-7, with D hard to call. V shed 8 bases and J shed 5 bases, with 16 bases lying between them. The CDR3 contains 13 residues. Germline values: CDR1 SNHLY, CDR2 FYNNEI. The CDR3 nucleotides read TGTGCCAGCGCCGAAGCAGGCCAGGACGAGCAGTACTTC. Protein: CASAEAGQDEQYF. Based on the CDR3 plus reference TRBV2 and TRBJ2-7, the full variable domain is EPEVTQTPSHQVTQMGQEVILRCVPISNHLYFYWYRQILGQKVEFLVSFYNNEISEKSEIFDDQFSVERPDGSNFTLKIRSTKLEDSAMYFCASAEAGQDEQYFGPGTRLTVT.

A few counts support this clonotype. The gene calls are TRBV19 and TRBJ2-7; no clear D. The germline V gene has CDR1 LNHDA and CDR2 SQIVND (reference sequence). Deletions cut 1 base from V and 7 bases from J, with 17 bases between. The CDR3 totals 15 residues. This chain's CDR3 is CASSIGSETAYEQYF. The CDR3 coding sequence is TGTGCCAGTAGTATAGGGTCCGAGACGGCTTATGAGCAGTACTTC.

This clonotype has at least ten counts. This chain uses TRBV20-1 with TRBJ1-5; D unclear. Germline CDR1 DFQATT, CDR2 SNEGSKA (reference sequence). CDR3 length: 15 amino acids. With 7 bases removed from V and 4 bases from J, the gap between germline ends came to 20 bases. The CDR3 bases are TGCAGTGTAGTTTCCGGCGCGACCAGAAATCAGCCCCAGCATTTT. Encoded protein: CSVVSGATRNQPQHF.

This clonotype occurred many times. The J gene is TRBJ2-7, the V gene TRBV5-1; D is undetermined. The ends were cut back, 1 base at V and 6 bases at J, with 14 bases in the middle. Germline V CDR1 and CDR2: SGHRS, YFSETQ. The CDR3 length is 14 residues. The CDR3 loop is CASSLNGPFSEQYF. Here the CDR3 DNA reads TGCGCCAGCAGCTTGAACGGGCCTTTCAGCGAGCAGTACTTC.